A single sample gave rise to the 27 T cell receptor beta chains below, sequenced in a study of blood T cell repertoires in COVID-19. Here immunoSEQ multiplex PCR was the method, and the copy in TCRdb shows in-frame clones only, minus some. The sample lists approximately 280,000 clones, 70% to 90% occurring once. The sample taken for sequencing was PBMCs or T cells enriched from blood (not recorded which). The receptor source for this set is a woman in her forties who had recovered from COVID-19.

The CDR3 loop is CATSREVQGSEQYF. The CDR3 nucleotides read TGTGCCACCAGCAGAGAGGTGCAGGGGTCCGAGCAGTACTTC. The genes are TRBV15 and TRBJ2-7; D is possibly TRBD1 (6 bases). The length of the CDR3 is 14 residues. Germline V gives CDR1 LNHNV, CDR2 YYDKDF (reference sequence). V lost 0 bases to trimming and J lost 6 bases, with 12 bases between them.

The chain carries TRBV7-2 and TRBJ1-5; D perhaps matches TRBD1 (6 bases). V lost 5 bases to trimming and J lost 2 bases, with 19 bases between them. In germline, CDR1 is SGHTA, CDR2 FQGNSA. The CDR3 is 17 residues long. The CDR3: CASSPRTGISGNQPQHF. In DNA, the CDR3 is TGTGCCAGCAGCCCCAGAACAGGGATTTCGGGCAATCAGCCCCAGCATTTT.

The CDR3 sequence: CASSFNPGVVDEQFF. DNA of the CDR3: TGTGCCAGCAGCTTTAACCCAGGTGTCGTCGATGAGCAGTTCTTC. The rearrangement uses TRBV7-9 and TRBJ2-1, with D uncertain. The CDR3 contains 15 residues. Germline loops: CDR1 SEHNR, CDR2 FQNEAQ (reference sequence). V shed 3 bases and J shed 8 bases, with 17 bases lying between them.

This clone was recorded only once. This chain joins TRBV14 and TRBJ2-1; TRBD2 matches at 7 bases. Germline V gene lookup returns CDR1 SGHDN and CDR2 FVKESK. Unmatched junction bases numbered 17, after V lost 2 bases and J lost 4 bases. The CDR3 consists of 19 residues. CDR3 coding DNA: TGTGCCAGCAGCCAACTGAGGGATTTACTAGCGAATACATACAATGAGCAGTTCTTC. This encodes CASSQLRDLLANTYNEQFF.

This clone occurred once. The genes are TRBV19 and TRBJ1-5, with TRBD1 as a possible D gene (5 bases). Germline V gene sequence: CDR1 LNHDA, CDR2 SQIVND (reference sequence). V was clipped by 3 bases and J by 5 bases, with 11 bases between them. The CDR3 totals 14 residues. DNA for the CDR3: TGTGCCAGTAGTATCATGGGGGAGGATCAGCCCCAGCATTTT. Translation gives CASSIMGEDQPQHF.

The chain couples TRBV18 to TRBJ1-1; possible D gene TRBD1, 5 bases. The V and J ends lost 3 bases and 5 bases respectively, with 13 bases between them. CDR3 length equals 14 residues. Germline V lookup: CDR1 KGHSH, CDR2 LQKENI. The DNA of the CDR3 is TGTGCCAGCTCACCTGCCGGGGGACGGACTGAAGCTTTCTTT. This codes for CASSPAGGRTEAFF.

The chain has TRBV27 and TRBJ1-2, with 7 bases lining up with TRBD1. The CDR3 has 14 amino acids. Germline V CDR1 and CDR2: MNHEY, SMNVEV (reference sequence). V dropped 0 bases and J dropped 6; count of bases not matched to a gene: 4. The CDR3 spells CASSLSRQGDGYTF. CDR3 bases: TGTGCCAGCAGTTTATCCCGACAGGGTGATGGCTACACCTTC.

The chain links TRBV7-3 to TRBJ2-1; TRBD1 agrees at 10 bases. There are 15 residues in the CDR3. V gave up 5 bases and J gave up 5 bases; unmatched junction bases: 6. CDR1 and CDR2 (germline): SGHTA, FQGTGA. This CDR3 is CASSRTGTGDNEQFF. For the CDR3, the DNA is TGTGCCAGCAGCAGGACCGGGACAGGGGACAATGAGCAGTTCTTC.

J is TRBJ2-3 and V is TRBV15; TRBD2 aligns across 9 bases. Trimming removed 7 bases from V and 4 bases from J; junction bases left unmatched: 6. CDR3 length: 14 amino acids. Germline lookup yields CDR1 LNHNV and CDR2 YYDKDF (reference sequence). The CDR3 nucleotides read TGTGCCACCATTAGCGGGAGCGGGGCAGATACGCAGTATTTT. Its protein product is CATISGSGADTQYF.

The J gene is TRBJ2-3, the V gene TRBV7-2, with D maybe TRBD2 (6 bases). CDR3 length: 18 residues. CDR1 SGHTA and CDR2 FQGNSA come from the germline V gene. Deletions cut 5 bases from V and 5 bases from J, with 26 bases between. This CDR3 is CASSQSGWASDLRDTQYF. As DNA, the CDR3 is TGTGCCAGCAGCCAATCCGGATGGGCTAGCGATTTGAGAGATACGCAGTATTTT.

The J gene is TRBJ2-3, the V gene TRBV11-2, with D possibly TRBD2 on 6 matching bases. The CDR3 has 16 amino acids. Per the germline V gene, CDR1 is SGHAT and CDR2 is FQNNGV. V was shortened by 0 bases and J by 6 bases, with 16 bases between the two germline ends. The CDR3 DNA sequence: TGTGCCAGCAGCTTAGAGGGTGCTAGCGTCTGGGATACGCAGTATTTT. This sequence encodes CASSLEGASVWDTQYF.

This chain links TRBV4-1 with TRBJ2-7; TRBD1 agrees at 9 bases. The CDR3 contains 16 residues. Trimming took 3 bases from V and 2 from J; bases not matched to a gene: 8. Germline V gene lookup returns CDR1 MGHRA and CDR2 YSYEKL. The CDR3 DNA reads TGCGCCAGCAGCCAGCTACCGGGACAGGGCCCCTACGAGCAGTACTTC. This sequence encodes CASSQLPGQGPYEQYF.

V and J are TRBV4-2 and TRBJ2-1, with 8 bases identical to TRBD2. The trim removed 1 base at V and 8 bases at J, leaving 7 bases unmatched. The CDR3 loop spans 15 amino acids. The germline V gene has CDR1 LGHNA and CDR2 YNFKEQ. The CDR3 DNA is TGTGCCAGCAGCCAAGCCGGGACTAGTGTGGATGAGCAGTTCTTC. Encoded protein: CASSQAGTSVDEQFF.

The genes are TRBV5-4 and TRBJ2-3, with 9 bases that match TRBD2. Trimming cost V 3 bases and J 9 bases; bases outside gene matches: 11. Germline V gene sequence: CDR1 SGHNT, CDR2 YYREEE (reference sequence). This CDR3 region has 15 residues. CDR3 DNA sequence: TGTGCCAGCAGCTCAAAGTCTAGCGGGACGCAAACGCAGTATTTT. It specifies CASSSKSSGTQTQYF.

CDR3 DNA sequence: TGCGCCAGCAGCTTGGGTGGACTAGCGGCCGAAGAGACCCAGTACTTC. This codes for CASSLGGLAAEETQYF. The rearrangement joins TRBV5-1 to TRBJ2-5, with TRBD2 identical over 10 bases. The CDR3 length is 16 residues. Trimming at V came to 0 bases and at J to 3 bases, leaving 5 bases not matched to a gene. Germline loops: CDR1 SGHRS, CDR2 YFSETQ.

The J gene is TRBJ2-1, the V gene TRBV9, with D maybe TRBD1 (5 bases). Germline V CDR1 and CDR2: SGDLS, YYNGEE. Trimming cost V 0 bases and J 7 bases, with 14 bases left between them. There are 15 residues in the CDR3. The CDR3 region has the DNA TGTGCCAGCAGCGTAGTAACAGGTCCCTTGAATGAGCAGTTCTTC. Its protein product is CASSVVTGPLNEQFF.

The CDR3 bases are TGTGCCAGCAGTTATGGGCACCAAGAGACCCAGTACTTC. It is translated as CASSYGHQETQYF. This chain links TRBV28 with TRBJ2-5; D remains ambiguous. Trimming removed 4 bases at V and 0 bases at J, with 6 bases between. Germline CDR1 MDHEN, CDR2 SYDVKM. The CDR3 is 13 residues long. The full variable domain, rest sourced from reference TRBV28 and TRBJ2-5, is DVKVTQSSRYLVKRTGEKVFLECVQDMDHENMFWYRQDPGLGLRLIYFSYDVKMKEKGDIPEGYSVSREKKERFSLILESASTNQTSMYLCASSYGHQETQYFGPGTRLLVL.

The gene calls are TRBV28 and TRBJ2-7, with a weak D call TRBD2 (6 bases). The CDR3 totals 16 residues. The V end lost 3 bases, the J end lost 4 bases, and 19 bases lay between the germline ends. Germline loops: CDR1 MDHEN, CDR2 SYDVKM. The CDR3 region has the DNA TGTGCCAGCAGTTTGGGTTGGAGGGATGTCAAATACGAGCAGTACTTC. Translation gives CASSLGWRDVKYEQYF. The full variable domain, its missing parts supplied by reference TRBV28 and TRBJ2-7, is DVKVTQSSRYLVKRTGEKVFLECVQDMDHENMFWYRQDPGLGLRLIYFSYDVKMKEKGDIPEGYSVSREKKERFSLILESASTNQTSMYLCASSLGWRDVKYEQYFGPGTRLTVT.

The chain recombines TRBV27 with TRBJ1-1, with a possible D match to TRBD1 (5 bases). The germline gives CDR1 MNHEY, CDR2 SMNVEV (reference sequence). The CDR3 extends over 15 amino acids. The V gene lost 5 bases and the J gene lost 2 bases, with 15 bases spanning the gap. CDR3 DNA sequence: TGTGCCAGCAGTCACGGCCGGCAGGGTAACACTGAAGCTTTCTTT. It specifies CASSHGRQGNTEAFF.

Comment on this clone: An end of the junction does not agree with germline; a read error may underlie this. The chain recombines TRBV7-7 with TRBJ2-5; TRBD1 aligns across 8 bases. The CDR3 spans 16 residues. Germline CDR1 SSHAT, CDR2 FNYEAQ (reference sequence). The CDR3 bases are TGTGCTAGCAGCTTACGGACAGGGACCGGACAAGAGACCCAGTACTTC. It codes for CASSLRTGTGQETQYF.

CDR3 loop: CASSLTGGSQPQHF. CDR3 DNA: TGTGCCAGCAGTTTGACAGGGGGCAGTCAGCCCCAGCATTTT. J is TRBJ1-5 and V is TRBV6-5; 10 positions match TRBD1. Germline V gene lookup returns CDR1 MNHEY and CDR2 SVGAGI. V shed 4 bases, J shed 6 bases, and the junction held 3 bases outside the gene matches. The CDR3 loop spans 14 amino acids.

The chain has TRBV7-2 and TRBJ2-1; a weak D match, TRBD1 (6 bases). Trimming left V 1 base short and J 4 bases short, with 11 bases between. This CDR3 comprises 15 residues. Germline CDR1 reads SGHTA; CDR2 reads FQGNSA. The CDR3 DNA reads TGTGCCAGCAGCTTAGATACTAGGGGGTACAATGAGCAGTTCTTC. This encodes CASSLDTRGYNEQFF.

This rearrangement joins TRBV7-2 to TRBJ2-7; D might be TRBD2 (6 bases). The CDR3 covers 15 residues. The V gene lost 5 bases and the J gene lost 0 bases, with 14 bases spanning the gap. Germline V lookup: CDR1 SGHTA, CDR2 FQGNSA. Here the CDR3 DNA reads TGTGCCAGCAGCCAAGCTTGGGGACTCTCCTACGAGCAGTACTTC. It yields the protein CASSQAWGLSYEQYF.

This clone came up a few times. The rearrangement links TRBV30 to TRBJ2-2, with D maybe TRBD2 (5 bases). The V gene lost 4 bases and the J gene lost 6 bases, with 9 bases spanning the gap. The CDR3 sequence is 12 residues long. Germline V gene lookup returns CDR1 GTSNPN and CDR2 SVGIG (reference sequence). In DNA form, the CDR3 reads TGTGCCTGGACACGGGATGCCGGGGAGCTGTTTTTT. Translation gives CAWTRDAGELFF.

This chain connects TRBV2 to TRBJ2-5; D possibly corresponds to TRBD1 (5 bases). V dropped 5 bases and J dropped 1 base, with 11 bases sitting between them. There are 14 residues in the CDR3. From germline, CDR1 is SNHLY and CDR2 FYNNEI. The CDR3 DNA sequence: TGTGCCAGCAGTCCCGACAGTATCCAAGAGACCCAGTACTTC. Its translation is CASSPDSIQETQYF. Filled out from reference TRBV2 and TRBJ2-5, the complete variable domain reads EPEVTQTPSHQVTQMGQEVILRCVPISNHLYFYWYRQILGQKVEFLVSFYNNEISEKSEIFDDQFSVERPDGSNFTLKIRSTKLEDSAMYFCASSPDSIQETQYFGPGTRLLVL.

This clone was seen a single time. The rearrangement links TRBV5-6 to TRBJ2-7; TRBD2 matches at 8 bases. The CDR3 contains 16 residues. The V gene end was trimmed by 3 bases and the J gene end by 5 bases; junction bases not matched to a gene: 13. Germline lookup yields CDR1 SGHDT and CDR2 YYEEEE. For the CDR3, the DNA is TGTGCCAGCAGCTGGGGTCCCAGCGGGAGTTTGAACGAGCAGTACTTC. It codes for CASSWGPSGSLNEQYF. The full variable domain, in which reference TRBV5-6 and TRBJ2-7 provide the parts outside the CDR3, is DAGVTQSPTHLIKTRGQQVTLRCSPKSGHDTVSWYQQALGQGPQFIFQYYEEEERQRGNFPDRFSGHQFPNYSSELNVNALLLGDSALYLCASSWGPSGSLNEQYFGPGTRLTVT.

The chain employs TRBV28 and TRBJ2-1, with unresolved D. The CDR3 sequence is 13 residues long. CDR1 is MDHEN and CDR2 is SYDVKM in the germline V gene. V was shortened by 4 bases and J by 6 bases, with 10 bases between the two germline ends. The CDR3 here is CASSSGPGNEQFF. DNA for the CDR3: TGTGCCAGCAGTTCCGGCCCGGGCAATGAGCAGTTCTTC. Complete variable domain (other parts from reference TRBV28 and TRBJ2-1): DVKVTQSSRYLVKRTGEKVFLECVQDMDHENMFWYRQDPGLGLRLIYFSYDVKMKEKGDIPEGYSVSREKKERFSLILESASTNQTSMYLCASSSGPGNEQFFGPGTRLTVL.